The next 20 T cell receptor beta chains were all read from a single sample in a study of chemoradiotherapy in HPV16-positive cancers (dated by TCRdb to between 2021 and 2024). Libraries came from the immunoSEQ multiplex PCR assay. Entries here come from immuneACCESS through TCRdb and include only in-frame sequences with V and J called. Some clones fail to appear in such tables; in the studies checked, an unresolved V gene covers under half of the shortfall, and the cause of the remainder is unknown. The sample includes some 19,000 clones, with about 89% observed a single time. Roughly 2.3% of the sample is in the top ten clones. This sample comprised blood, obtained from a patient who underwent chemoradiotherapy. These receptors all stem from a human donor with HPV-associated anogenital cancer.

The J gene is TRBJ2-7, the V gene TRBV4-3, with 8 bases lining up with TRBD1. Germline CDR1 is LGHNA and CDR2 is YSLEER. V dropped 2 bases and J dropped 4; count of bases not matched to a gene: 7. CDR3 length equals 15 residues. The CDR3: CASSQQTGGFYEQYF. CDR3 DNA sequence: TGCGCCAGCAGCCAACAAACAGGGGGGTTTTACGAGCAGTACTTC.

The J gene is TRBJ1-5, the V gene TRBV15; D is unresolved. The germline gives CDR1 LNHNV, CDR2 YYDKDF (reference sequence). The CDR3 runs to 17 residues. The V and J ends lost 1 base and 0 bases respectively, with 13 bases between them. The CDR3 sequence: CATSRAVGLDSNQPQHF. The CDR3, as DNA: TGTGCCACCAGCAGAGCTGTCGGGCTTGATAGCAATCAGCCCCAGCATTTT. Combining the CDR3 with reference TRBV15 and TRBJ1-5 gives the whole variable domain DAMVIQNPRYQVTQFGKPVTLSCSQTLNHNVMYWYQQKSSQAPKLLFHYYDKDFNNEADTPDNFQSRRPNTSFCFLDIRSPGLGDTAMYLCATSRAVGLDSNQPQHFGDGTRLSIL.

Here the CDR3 DNA reads TGTGCCAGCAGCCGCGGGGATGCTAGCGGGGTCTACGAGCAGTACTTC. Its translation: CASSRGDASGVYEQYF. This sequence joins TRBV5-4 and TRBJ2-7; 9 bases agree with TRBD2. Germline V gene data show CDR1 as SGHNT and CDR2 as YYREEE (reference sequence). This CDR3 has 16 residues. The junction had 11 bases not matched to a gene; V was cut back by 4 bases and J by 3 bases.

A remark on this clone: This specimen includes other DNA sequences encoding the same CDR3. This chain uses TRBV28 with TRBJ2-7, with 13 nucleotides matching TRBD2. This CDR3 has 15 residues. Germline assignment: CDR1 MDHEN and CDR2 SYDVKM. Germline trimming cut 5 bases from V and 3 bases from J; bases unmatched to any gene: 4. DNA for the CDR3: TGTGCCAGCAGTCCGGGGACTAGCGGGAACTACGAGCAGTACTTC. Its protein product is CASSPGTSGNYEQYF.

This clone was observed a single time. CDR3: CASSFRQGGGYTF. CDR3 nucleotide sequence: TGTGCCAGCAGTTTCCGCCAGGGGGGTGGCTACACCTTC. The rearrangement links TRBV27 to TRBJ1-2, with 7 bases matching TRBD1. V gave up 3 bases and J gave up 7 bases; unmatched junction bases: 5. The CDR3 consists of 13 residues. Germline V lookup: CDR1 MNHEY, CDR2 SMNVEV (reference sequence).

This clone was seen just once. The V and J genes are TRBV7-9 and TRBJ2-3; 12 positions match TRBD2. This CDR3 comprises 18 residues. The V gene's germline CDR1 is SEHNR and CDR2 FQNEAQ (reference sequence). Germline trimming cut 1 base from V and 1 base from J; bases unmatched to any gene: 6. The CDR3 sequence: CASSLVLGLAGRTDTQYF. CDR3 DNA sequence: TGTGCCAGCAGCTTAGTGCTCGGACTAGCGGGGCGCACAGATACGCAGTATTTT.

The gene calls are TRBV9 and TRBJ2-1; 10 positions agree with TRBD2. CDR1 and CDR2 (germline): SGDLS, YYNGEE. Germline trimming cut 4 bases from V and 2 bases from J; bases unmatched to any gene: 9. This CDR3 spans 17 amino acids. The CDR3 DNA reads TGTGCCAGCAGCCAACACAGCGGGAGGGAAACCTACAATGAGCAGTTCTTC. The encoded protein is CASSQHSGRETYNEQFF.

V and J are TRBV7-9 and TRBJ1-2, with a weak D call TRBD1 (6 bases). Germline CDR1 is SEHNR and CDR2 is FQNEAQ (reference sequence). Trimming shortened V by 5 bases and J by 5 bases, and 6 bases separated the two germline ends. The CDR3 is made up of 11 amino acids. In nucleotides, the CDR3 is TGTGCCAGCAGCACAGGGTATGGCTACACCTTC. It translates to CASSTGYGYTF.

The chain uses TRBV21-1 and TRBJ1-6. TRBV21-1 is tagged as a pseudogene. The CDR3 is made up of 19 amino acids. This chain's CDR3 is CASSSWGLRRDSYNSPLHF. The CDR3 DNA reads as TGTGCCAGCAGCTCTTGGGGACTCCGGCGGGACTCCTATAATTCACCCCTCCACTTT.

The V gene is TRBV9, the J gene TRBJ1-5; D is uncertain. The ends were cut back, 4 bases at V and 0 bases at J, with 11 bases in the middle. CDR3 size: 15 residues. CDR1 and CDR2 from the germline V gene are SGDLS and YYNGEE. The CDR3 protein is CASSPRGLSNQPQHF. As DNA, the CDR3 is TGTGCCAGCAGCCCCCGCGGTCTTAGCAATCAGCCCCAGCATTTT. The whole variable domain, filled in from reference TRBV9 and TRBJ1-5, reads DSGVTQTPKHLITATGQRVTLRCSPRSGDLSVYWYQQSLDQGLQFLIQYYNGEERAKGNILERFSAQQFPDLHSELNLSSLELGDSALYFCASSPRGLSNQPQHFGDGTRLSIL.

In DNA form, the CDR3 reads TGTGCCACCAGCAGAGATCGCCAAGAGACCCAGTACTTC. It is translated as CATSRDRQETQYF. This rearrangement joins TRBV15 to TRBJ2-5, with D unclear. Germline values: CDR1 LNHNV, CDR2 YYDKDF (reference sequence). CDR3 length equals 13 residues. V dropped 0 bases and J dropped 1 base, with 3 bases sitting between them.

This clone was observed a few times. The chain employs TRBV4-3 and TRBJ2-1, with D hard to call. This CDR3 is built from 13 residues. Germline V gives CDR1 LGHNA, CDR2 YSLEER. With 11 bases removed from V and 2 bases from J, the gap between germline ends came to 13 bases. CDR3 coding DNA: TGCGCCGCCCAGATGTCTCCCTACAATGAGCAGTTCTTC. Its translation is CAAQMSPYNEQFF.

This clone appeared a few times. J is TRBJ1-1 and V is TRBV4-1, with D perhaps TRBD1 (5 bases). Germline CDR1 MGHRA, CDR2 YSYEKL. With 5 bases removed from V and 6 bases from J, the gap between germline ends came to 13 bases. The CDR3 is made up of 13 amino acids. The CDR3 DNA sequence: TGCGCCAGCAGCAGCGGTGGGGGTTCTGAAGCTTTCTTT. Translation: CASSSGGGSEAFF.

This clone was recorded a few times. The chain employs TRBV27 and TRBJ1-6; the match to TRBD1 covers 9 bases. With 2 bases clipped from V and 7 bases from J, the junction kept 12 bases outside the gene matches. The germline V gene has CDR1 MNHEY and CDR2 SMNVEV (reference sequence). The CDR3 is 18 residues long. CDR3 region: CASSLQGGDRGTNSPLHF. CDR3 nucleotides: TGTGCCAGCAGTTTACAAGGGGGAGACAGGGGGACGAATTCACCCCTCCACTTT.

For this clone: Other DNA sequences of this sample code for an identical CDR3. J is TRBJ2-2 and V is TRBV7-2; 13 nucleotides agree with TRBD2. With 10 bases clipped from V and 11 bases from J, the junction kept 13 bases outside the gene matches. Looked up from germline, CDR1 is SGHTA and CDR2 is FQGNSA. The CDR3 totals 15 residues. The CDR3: CATEPPGLAGAELFF. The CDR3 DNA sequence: TGTGCCACCGAGCCGCCTGGACTAGCGGGAGCAGAGCTGTTTTTT.

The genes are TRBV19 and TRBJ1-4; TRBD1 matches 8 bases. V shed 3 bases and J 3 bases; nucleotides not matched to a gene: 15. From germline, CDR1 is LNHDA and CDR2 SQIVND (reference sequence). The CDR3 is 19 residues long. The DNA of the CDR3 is TGTGCCAGTAGTATCCGGGACAGGACTACCAAAGGGGCTAATGAAAAACTGTTTTTT. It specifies CASSIRDRTTKGANEKLFF.

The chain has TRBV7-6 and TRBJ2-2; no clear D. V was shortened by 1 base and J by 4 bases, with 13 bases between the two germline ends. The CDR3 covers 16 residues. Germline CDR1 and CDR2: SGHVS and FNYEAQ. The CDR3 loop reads CASSLVSSALTGELFF. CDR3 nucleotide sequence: TGTGCCAGCAGCTTAGTGTCCTCGGCCCTCACCGGGGAGCTGTTTTTT.

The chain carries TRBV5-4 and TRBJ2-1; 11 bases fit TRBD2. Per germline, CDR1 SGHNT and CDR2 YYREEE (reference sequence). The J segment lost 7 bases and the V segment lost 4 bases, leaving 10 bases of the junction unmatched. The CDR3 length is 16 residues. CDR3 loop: CASSPGGTSGINEQFF. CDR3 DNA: TGTGCCAGCAGCCCCGGGGGGACTAGCGGAATTAATGAGCAGTTCTTC.

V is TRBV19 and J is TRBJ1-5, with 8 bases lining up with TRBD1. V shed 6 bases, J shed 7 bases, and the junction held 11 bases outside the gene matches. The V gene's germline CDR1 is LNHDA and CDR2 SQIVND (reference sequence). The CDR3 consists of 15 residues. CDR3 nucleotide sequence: TGTGCCAGTAGAAAAGGGACAGGTGGGGAACAGCCCCAGCATTTT. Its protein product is CASRKGTGGEQPQHF. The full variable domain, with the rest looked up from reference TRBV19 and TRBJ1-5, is DGGITQSPKYLFRKEGQNVTLSCEQNLNHDAMYWYRQDPGQGLRLIYYSQIVNDFQKGDIAEGYSVSREKKESFPLTVTSAQKNPTAFYLCASRKGTGGEQPQHFGDGTRLSIL.

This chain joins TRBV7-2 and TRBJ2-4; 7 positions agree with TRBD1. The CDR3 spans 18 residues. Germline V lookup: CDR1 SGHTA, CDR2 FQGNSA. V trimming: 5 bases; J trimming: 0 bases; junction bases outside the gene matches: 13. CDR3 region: CASSTGAGGPLAKNIQYF. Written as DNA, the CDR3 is TGTGCCAGCAGCACAGGGGCAGGGGGTCCGCTAGCCAAAAACATTCAGTACTTC.